The clone carrying this T cell receptor (beta chain) was counted once. TCRdb independently ran MiXCR on the RT-PCR reads; one entry per CDR3 protein. The repertoire consists of 500,000 to 750,000 distinct CDR3 sequences, with roughly 15% occurring once and the leading ten covering more than 9.5%. The sample comes from a study of response to subunit inactivated influenza vaccine. From germline, CDR1 is MRHNA and CDR2 SNTAGT. V was pared by 10 bases and J by 3 bases, with 12 bases between. CDR3 size: 12 residues. The chain carries TRBV6-4 and TRBJ2-5, with unresolved D. This TCR was recovered from a man aged 45-60 years who received an inactivated influenza vaccine. Specimen: PBMCs from blood, collected 11 to 12 days after vaccination. The CDR3, as DNA: TGTGCCATCGGTACTATCGAAGAGACCCAGTACTTC. Protein sequence: CAIGTIEETQYF.